This TCR beta chain was documented in a study of shared clonotypes between healthy human individuals (dated by TCRdb to 2018 to 2021). Study-level background: The cohort comprised a couple of women and a few men aged 18 to 49 years. To estimate repertoire size and how much clonotype sharing occurs between individuals, the study deeply sequenced the blood TCR repertoires of five or six healthy adults. Between about 0.85 and 9.5 billion PBMCs per donor were obtained by leukapheresis. Libraries were prepared and TCR repertoires were sequenced by different laboratories using diverse techniques, in order to increase sequencing depth and limit assay-specific biases. Per donor, three plates each were used for CD4 naive and CD4 memory, two for CD8 naive, and one for CD8 memory.

Using the deep immunoSEQ assay, multiplex PCR amplified TCR CDR3 regions from genomic DNA. For each cell subset, the extracted genomic DNA was distributed evenly across all wells of several immunoSEQ 96-well plates, and each plate served as one replicate. For sorted subsets, roughly 0.2 ug genomic DNA, equal to about 30,000 T cell genomes, was loaded into each replicate PCR. Purified libraries were measured with a Qubit 3.0 fluorometer, size-checked on a Bioanalyzer 2100, and measured again with the KAPA Library Quantification kit. Every immunoSEQ 96-well plate was sequenced on a dedicated single-read 150-cycle Illumina NextSeq 550 flow cell. Processing in the source paper ran as follows. Because the immunoSEQ output held only junctional sequences and lacked quality scores, the filtering could not match the filtering applied to full-length reads. To assign V/J genes and CDR3, sequences were annotated against IMGT germline references using PyIR, a Python wrapper for IgBLAST v1.9. Reads were filtered out if the reads had weak V/J assignments (E-value above 1e-6), no CDR3, stop codons, out-of-frame junctions, or ambiguous translated residues. A V3J clonotype was defined by an identical inferred V gene, J gene, and CDR3 amino acid sequence. Percentage overlap between repertoires was computed as shared unique clonotypes divided by the size of the smaller repertoire. RTK rarefaction, the Chao1 estimator, and Recon v2.1 estimates of unobserved clonotypes were used to assess repertoire richness. Generation probabilities were computed with OLGA for all TCRbeta clonotypes obtained by the gDNA method from several donors. Not all clones reach the TCRdb copy of this immuneACCESS table, which keeps in-frame sequences only. Checked studies attribute under half of the gap to unresolved V genes and leave the rest unexplained. The DNA gave D and trimming, while V, J and clone size come from that table. This sample holds about 2.1 million clones; about 93% were observed only once. Together, the top ten hold roughly 1.8% of the sample.

About this clone itself: Its antigen target is currently unknown. No per-base quality is available; no much larger clone lies one base away.

Overall study results and their limits: Because the study included only a small number of donors, the genetic and exposure-history diversity represented was limited. Pairwise subsampling led to the expectation that sequencing depth would affect the degree of clonotype sharing among donors. Compared with non-shared clonotypes, clonotypes shared by all four sorted-subset donors had higher generation probabilities. Estimated clonotype richness was generally larger for naive than for memory subsets. Sharing across a few donors was observed for approximately 5% of naive CD4, under 4% of naive CD8, 2% to 2.5% of memory CD4, and roughly 0.4% of memory CD8 clonotypes. Sampling was restricted to blood, and TCR repertoires in tissues likely differ from the TCR repertoires found in blood. Rarefaction of sorted-subset datasets indicated incomplete sequencing despite the large sequencing depth.

For the CD8 naive samples, CD45RO-negative cells were positively selected for CCR7, yielding a CD45RA+CCR7+ population from which TemRA cells were excluded. Donors were healthy HIV-negative adults with no recently reported acute infections or vaccinations. Only Caucasian adults living in Nashville, Tennessee, USA were represented among the donors. Blood was collected by leukapheresis, and PBMCs were isolated by Ficoll-Histopaque density gradient centrifugation and then cryopreserved in liquid nitrogen vapor phase. Analytical flow cytometry was used to check the purity and quantity of each magnetically sorted T cell population. Genomic DNA was isolated from each sorted fraction and quantified by UV absorbance on a Nanodrop 2000c. The CDR3 runs 12 residues from the cysteine to the phenylalanine. The read is trimmed to its CDR3 DNA, 36 bases read in frame from base 1. V is clipped by 0 bases and J by 8 bases, and the sequence between their germline boundaries is 4 bases long. For CDR1 and CDR2, the germline V gene (reference sequence) lists SEHNR and FQNEAQ.

The V and J segments used are TRBV7-9 and TRBJ1-4, with no reliable assignment of the D segment. Source material: naive CD8+ T cells from PBMCs. Read against the paper, the sample's cell subset or site label means: CD45RA+CCR7+. This TCR was sampled from a man aged 18-30 years in good health. Some clones in this sample may be carry-over from other donors' samples. The CDR3 corresponds to CASSLATEKLFF. The DNA is TGTGCCAGCAGCTTAGCGACGGAAAAACTGTTTTTT.